The 12 T cell receptor beta chains below come from one sample, sequenced in a study of T cell responses to AZD1222 COVID-19 vaccine. This table comes from immunoSEQ multiplex PCR, and its TCRdb copy is limited to in-frame clones, with some not included. This sample yields about 120,000 clones, of which about 85% are seen a single time; 3% belongs to the top ten. The sequencing used peripheral blood, collected 28 days after the second AZD1222 dose. The receptors were sampled from an adult who received the AZD1222 COVID-19 vaccine.

The chain has TRBV5-1 and TRBJ1-6, with no clear D. The CDR3 is 15 residues long. Per germline, CDR1 SGHRS and CDR2 YFSETQ. V lost 0 bases, J lost 9 bases, and 13 bases lay in between. The CDR3 reads CASSLEGGSASPLHF. CDR3 nucleotide sequence: TGCGCCAGCAGCTTGGAAGGAGGGTCGGCTTCACCCCTCCACTTT.

This clone was picked up one time. J is TRBJ1-5 and V is TRBV6-1; D unresolved. V was pared by 6 bases and J by 4 bases, with 7 bases between. Germline CDR1 MNHNS, CDR2 SASEGT. The CDR3 covers 12 residues. The CDR3 sequence: CASRRGNQPQHF. The CDR3 nucleotides read TGTGCCAGCAGACGAGGGAATCAGCCCCAGCATTTT.

V usage is TRBV5-1 and J usage is TRBJ2-1, with 13 bases that match TRBD2. The germline gives CDR1 SGHRS, CDR2 YFSETQ. CDR3 size: 15 residues. The V gene end was trimmed by 4 bases and the J gene end by 8 bases; junction bases not matched to a gene: 6. This CDR3 is CASSKGLAGLDEQFF. The CDR3, as DNA: TGCGCCAGCAGCAAGGGACTAGCGGGGCTCGATGAGCAGTTCTTC.

The genes are TRBV7-2 and TRBJ1-1; D perhaps matches TRBD1 (5 bases). This CDR3 has 14 residues. Trimming left V 1 base short and J 4 bases short, with 10 bases between. The V gene's germline CDR1 is SGHTA and CDR2 FQGNSA. The CDR3 nucleotides are TGTGCCAGCAGCTTAGTGACAGCGGGCACTGAAGCTTTCTTT. This gives the protein CASSLVTAGTEAFF.

The chain recombines TRBV6-4 with TRBJ2-2; no reliable D call. The CDR3 totals 15 residues. Germline V gene lookup returns CDR1 MRHNA and CDR2 SNTAGT. Trimming cost V 8 bases and J 8 bases, with 21 bases left between them. CDR3 region: CASPGVCGPVGELFF. The CDR3 DNA sequence: TGTGCCAGCCCTGGAGTATGTGGGCCGGTAGGGGAGCTGTTTTTT.

The rearrangement uses TRBV19 and TRBJ2-7; 12 bases fit TRBD1. V gave up 4 bases and J gave up 1 base; unmatched junction bases: 5. The germline V gene has CDR1 LNHDA and CDR2 SQIVND (reference sequence). The CDR3 covers 16 residues. The CDR3 DNA reads as TGTGCCAGTAGTACCCCGGGACAGGGGGCATCCTACGAGCAGTACTTC. It encodes CASSTPGQGASYEQYF.

The genes are TRBV10-1 and TRBJ1-1; D call uncertain. The CDR3 length is 14 residues. The germline V and J ends were trimmed by 3 bases and 1 base, with 9 bases remaining between them. Germline values: CDR1 WNHNN, CDR2 SYGVQD (reference sequence). CDR3 coding DNA: TGCGCCAGCAGTGATGGTACGGCGAACACTGAAGCTTTCTTT. This sequence encodes CASSDGTANTEAFF.

This clone is labeled medium-sized. The chain carries TRBV28 and TRBJ1-1; a possible D gene is TRBD1 (5 bases). The CDR3 sequence is 13 residues long. Germline V CDR1 and CDR2: MDHEN, SYDVKM. Trimming left V 7 bases short and J 3 bases short, with 12 bases between. CDR3 DNA: TGTGCCAGCACCCGGGGCGGCGACACTGAAGCTTTCTTT. It codes for CASTRGGDTEAFF.

J is TRBJ2-7 and V is TRBV10-3; TRBD1 matches at 8 bases. The CDR3 is 13 residues long. Germline CDR1 ENHRY, CDR2 SYGVKD. J was trimmed by 6 bases and V by 2 bases; bases with no gene match: 3. The CDR3 bases are TGTGCCATCAGTGAGGCGACAGGGGCCGAGCAGTACTTC. Translating gives CAISEATGAEQYF.

This clone has only a few counts. V gene TRBV5-5 combines with J gene TRBJ1-2; D is unresolved. Trimming shortened V by 0 bases and J by 2 bases, and 14 bases separated the two germline ends. CDR1 and CDR2 (germline): SGHKS, YYEKEE (reference sequence). The CDR3 extends over 16 amino acids. CDR3 nucleotides: TGTGCCAGCAGCTTGGCGGCACAGCCACAAAACTATGGCTACACCTTC. This sequence encodes CASSLAAQPQNYGYTF.

The V and J genes are TRBV7-6 and TRBJ1-5; D remains ambiguous. The germline V gene has CDR1 SGHVS and CDR2 FNYEAQ. This CDR3 spans 14 amino acids. Trimming cost V 4 bases and J 9 bases, with 16 bases left between them. The CDR3 loop is CASSSLLGYGPQHF. The CDR3 DNA reads TGTGCCAGCAGCTCCCTCCTCGGGTATGGGCCCCAGCATTTT. Drawing the rest from reference TRBV7-6 and TRBJ1-5, the complete variable domain is GAGVSQSPRYKVTKRGQDVALRCDPISGHVSLYWYRQALGQGPEFLTYFNYEAQQDKSGLPNDRFSAERPEGSISTLTIQRTEQRDSAMYRCASSSLLGYGPQHFGDGTRLSIL.

The CDR3 region has the DNA TGTGCCAGCAGAGACGGGGCTGGAAACACCATATATTTT. This translates into CASRDGAGNTIYF. The chain joins TRBV6-5 to TRBJ1-3; unclear D gene. CDR1 and CDR2 (germline): MNHEY, SVGAGI. The V and J ends lost 6 bases and 2 bases respectively, with 8 bases between them. The CDR3 loop spans 13 amino acids.